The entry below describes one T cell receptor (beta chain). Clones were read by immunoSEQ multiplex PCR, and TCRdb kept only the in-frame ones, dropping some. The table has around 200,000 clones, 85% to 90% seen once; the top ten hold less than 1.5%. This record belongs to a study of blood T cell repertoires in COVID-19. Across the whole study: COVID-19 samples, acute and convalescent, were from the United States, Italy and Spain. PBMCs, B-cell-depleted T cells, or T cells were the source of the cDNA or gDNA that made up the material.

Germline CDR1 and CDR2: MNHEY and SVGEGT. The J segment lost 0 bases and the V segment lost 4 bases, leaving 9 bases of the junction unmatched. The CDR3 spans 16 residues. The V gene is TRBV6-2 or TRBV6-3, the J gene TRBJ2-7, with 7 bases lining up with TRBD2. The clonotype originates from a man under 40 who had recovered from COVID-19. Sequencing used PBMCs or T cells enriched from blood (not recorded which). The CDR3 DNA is TGTGCCAGCAGTTCTCGCCCGGGGGGTAGCTCCTACGAGCAGTACTTC. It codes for CASSSRPGGSSYEQYF.